The 19 T cell receptor beta chains below come from one sample, sequenced in a study of cytomegalovirus exposure and HLA in healthy donors. PCR amplification relied on 60 Vbeta primers (plus 13 Jbeta primers). Sequencing was performed with immunoSEQ multiplex PCR; in TCRdb, only in-frame clones are kept and a portion is missing. This sample has 120,000 or so clones, with roughly 80% found just once. Sequencing input: PBMCs. The receptors here all came from a man younger than 35 in good health and CMV-seropositive.

The V gene is TRBV9, the J gene TRBJ2-3, with D unclear. Germline loops: CDR1 SGDLS, CDR2 YYNGEE. Trimming stripped 3 bases from V and 4 bases from J, with 12 bases between. The CDR3 length is 14 residues. The CDR3 sequence: CASSDLIRSDTQYF. In nucleotides, the CDR3 is TGTGCCAGCAGCGACCTTATTAGATCAGATACGCAGTATTTT.

The chain has TRBV18 and TRBJ1-1; possibly TRBD1 for D (5 bases). Trimming took 6 bases from V and 5 from J, leaving 16 bases between them. This CDR3 comprises 14 residues. Germline CDR1 is KGHSH and CDR2 is LQKENI. CDR3 sequence (DNA): TGTGCCAGCTCCTCAGGGAATCCGACGACTGAAGCTTTCTTT. Amino acid sequence: CASSSGNPTTEAFF.

A single count supports this clone. This chain connects TRBV28 to TRBJ1-6; D is possibly TRBD1 (5 bases). Trimming cost V 6 bases and J 5 bases, with 20 bases left between them. The CDR3 runs 17 residues. CDR1 is MDHEN, CDR2 SYDVKM, per germline. CDR3 DNA: TGTGCCAGCAGCATCCCCCCCGGGGGGGGTAATAATTCACCCCTCCACTTT. Its translation: CASSIPPGGGNNSPLHF.

The chain joins TRBV30 to TRBJ1-3; TRBD1 agrees at 8 bases. Germline V gene sequence: CDR1 GTSNPN, CDR2 SVGIG (reference sequence). This CDR3 has 14 residues. The trim removed 7 bases at V and 1 base at J, leaving 6 bases unmatched. CDR3 sequence (DNA): TGTGCCTCTAGACAGGGGCATTCTGGAAACACCATATATTTT. The encoded protein is CASRQGHSGNTIYF.

This chain uses TRBV15 with TRBJ1-1; D gene unclear. Germline values: CDR1 LNHNV, CDR2 YYDKDF (reference sequence). Trimming removed 6 bases from V and 1 base from J, with 6 bases in between. The CDR3 extends over 12 amino acids. The DNA of the CDR3 is TGTGCCACCAGGGGCACGAACACTGAAGCTTTCTTT. Translating it yields CATRGTNTEAFF.

This clone was counted a single time. The rearrangement uses TRBV10-2 and TRBJ2-2; 8 positions match TRBD1. V was pared by 8 bases and J by 0 bases, with 8 bases of the junction left unmatched. The CDR3 has 16 residues. Per the germline V gene, CDR1 is WSHSY and CDR2 is SAAADI. This chain's CDR3 is CASGRTGSPNTGELFF. CDR3 sequence (DNA): TGCGCCAGCGGGCGGACAGGGAGCCCGAACACCGGGGAGCTGTTTTTT.

The chain is built from TRBV2 and TRBJ1-1; 10 nucleotides agree with TRBD1. V shed 6 bases, J shed 4 bases, and the junction held 8 bases outside the gene matches. Germline loops: CDR1 SNHLY, CDR2 FYNNEI. The CDR3 runs to 15 residues. The CDR3 sequence is CASSKGQGLVTEAFF. The CDR3 nucleotides read TGTGCCAGCAGCAAGGGACAGGGGTTGGTCACTGAAGCTTTCTTT.

The gene calls are TRBV7-9 and TRBJ2-7; 10 positions match TRBD1. Germline V gives CDR1 SEHNR, CDR2 FQNEAQ (reference sequence). CDR3 length equals 14 residues. Trimming took 3 bases from V and 5 from J; bases not matched to a gene: 4. The CDR3 DNA follows: TGTGCCAGCAGCTTCCCCGGGACAGGGGACGAGCAGTACTTC. Residues: CASSFPGTGDEQYF.

A note on this clone: One end of the junction fails to match germline, which may point to a read error. This chain connects TRBV28 to TRBJ1-1; D ambiguous. Germline V lookup: CDR1 MDHEN, CDR2 SYDVKM. The CDR3 covers 13 residues. The chain's CDR3 is CASNLRGNTEAFF. DNA of the CDR3: TGTGCCAGCAATTTACGGGGGAACACTGAAGCTTTCTTT.

The table lists this clone with a count of one. The rearrangement joins TRBV30 to TRBJ2-1, with TRBD2 matching 11 bases. This CDR3 spans 13 amino acids. After removal of 5 bases from V and 6 bases from J, the junction contained 3 bases not matched to a gene. Germline CDR1 and CDR2: GTSNPN and SVGIG (reference sequence). CDR3: CAWQTSGGNEQFF. The CDR3 DNA sequence: TGTGCCTGGCAAACTAGCGGGGGCAATGAGCAGTTCTTC.

V is TRBV30 and J is TRBJ1-1, with 8 bases that match TRBD1. CDR3 length: 13 residues. V lost 0 bases to trimming and J lost 4 bases; unmatched junction nucleotides: 1. The germline CDR1 and CDR2 sequences are GTSNPN and SVGIG (reference sequence). CDR3 sequence (DNA): TGTGCCTGGAGTGTCACAGGGGGCACTGAAGCTTTCTTT. Encoded protein: CAWSVTGGTEAFF.

The chain joins TRBV7-9 to TRBJ2-7, with D possibly being TRBD1 (6 bases). CDR3 length: 13 amino acids. Germline CDR1 reads SEHNR; CDR2 reads FQNEAQ (reference sequence). V lost 3 bases and J lost 3, with 9 bases in between. The CDR3 loop reads CASSLAGVYEQYF. Written as DNA, the CDR3 is TGTGCCAGCAGCTTGGCAGGGGTCTACGAGCAGTACTTC. Looking up the rest from reference TRBV7-9 and TRBJ2-7 gives the full variable domain: DTGVSQNPRHKITKRGQNVTFRCDPISEHNRLYWYRQTLGQGPEFLTYFQNEAQLEKSRLLSDRFSAERPKGSFSTLEIQRTEQGDSAMYLCASSLAGVYEQYFGPGTRLTVT.

This sequence joins TRBV15 and TRBJ2-6, with a tentative D call TRBD1 (5 bases). Per germline, CDR1 LNHNV and CDR2 YYDKDF (reference sequence). Trimming took 1 base from V and 0 from J, leaving 19 bases between them. This CDR3 spans 20 amino acids. CDR3 protein: CATSRGRLDNGNSGANVLTF. For the CDR3, the DNA is TGTGCCACCAGCAGAGGCCGCCTGGACAATGGTAACTCTGGGGCCAACGTCCTGACTTTC.

The V and J genes are TRBV4-1 and TRBJ1-6; D uncertain. With 4 bases removed from V and 7 bases from J, the gap between germline ends came to 5 bases. The CDR3 is made up of 12 amino acids. Germline CDR1 reads MGHRA; CDR2 reads YSYEKL. The CDR3 sequence: CASSPINSPLHF. The CDR3 nucleotides are TGCGCCAGCAGCCCTATAAATTCACCCCTCCACTTT.

The chain joins TRBV7-6 to TRBJ2-2; D may be TRBD1 (6 bases). This CDR3 is 14 amino acids long. Trimming took 3 bases from V and 7 from J, leaving 12 bases between them. In germline, CDR1 is SGHVS, CDR2 FNYEAQ. The CDR3 nucleotides are TGTGCCAGCAGCTTGGAACAGGGTCTCGGGGAGCTGTTTTTT. Translating it yields CASSLEQGLGELFF.

The chain combines TRBV6-4 with TRBJ2-2, with D possibly matching TRBD1 (5 bases). Looked up from germline, CDR1 is MRHNA and CDR2 is SNTAGT. The V gene lost 8 bases and the J gene lost 5 bases, with 12 bases spanning the gap. The CDR3 runs to 13 residues. CDR3 DNA: TGTGCCAGCGCCGCCCAGGGAACCGGGGAGCTGTTTTTT. This translates into CASAAQGTGELFF.

The genes are TRBV4-1 and TRBJ2-1; 12 positions match TRBD2. The V and J ends lost 2 bases and 5 bases, in that order; junction bases with no gene match: 10. This CDR3 region has 18 residues. CDR1 is MGHRA and CDR2 is YSYEKL in the germline V gene. CDR3 sequence (DNA): TGCGCCAGCAGCCAACTCCCTAGCGGGGGGGCCCTCAACAATGAGCAGTTCTTC. It encodes CASSQLPSGGALNNEQFF.

The chain couples TRBV27 to TRBJ1-4, with D perhaps matching TRBD1 (6 bases). This CDR3 is 16 amino acids long. The germline gives CDR1 MNHEY, CDR2 SMNVEV (reference sequence). V gave up 0 bases and J gave up 5 bases, with 13 bases separating them. The DNA of the CDR3 is TGTGCCAGCAGTTTATCGTGGGGGGGCAGAAATGAAAAACTGTTTTTT. This translates into CASSLSWGGRNEKLFF. Together with reference TRBV27 and TRBJ1-4, the CDR3 gives the full variable domain: EAQVTQNPRYLITVTGKKLTVTCSQNMNHEYMSWYRQDPGLGLRQIYYSMNVEVTDKGDVPEGYKVSRKEKRNFPLILESPSPNQTSLYFCASSLSWGGRNEKLFFGSGTQLSVL.

This clone was detected only once. The chain has TRBV14 and TRBJ1-2; a weak D match, TRBD1 (5 bases). Germline lookup yields CDR1 SGHDN and CDR2 FVKESK. V was shortened by 0 bases and J by 8 bases, with 13 bases between the two germline ends. This CDR3 comprises 14 residues. The CDR3 reads CASSQDLWQGGYTF. CDR3 coding DNA: TGTGCCAGCAGCCAAGATTTATGGCAGGGAGGCTACACCTTC.